The 21 T cell receptor beta chains in this list originate from one sample, sequenced in a study of T cell repertoires in cytomegalovirus infection. TCRdb itself ran the reads through MiXCR, one entry per CDR3 protein. The sample consists of 250,000 to 300,000 distinct CDR3 sequences, 12% to 15% of them appearing once. The sequencing input was PBMCs. Receptors originate from a human donor in good health (CMV status not recorded). Some clones in this sample may be carry-over from other donors' samples.

Many counts were recorded for this clonotype. This sequence joins TRBV5-6 and TRBJ1-2; D perhaps matches TRBD1 (5 bases). Trimming left V 0 bases short and J 5 bases short, with 17 bases between. The length of the CDR3 is 16 residues. CDR1 and CDR2 (germline): SGHDT, YYEEEE. The CDR3 here is CASSLGGLWGTYGYTF. The CDR3 DNA reads TGTGCCAGCAGCTTGGGTGGCCTCTGGGGGACTTATGGCTACACCTTC.

The chain carries TRBV12-3 or TRBV12-4 and TRBJ1-4; 7 positions agree with TRBD1. The CDR3 loop spans 16 amino acids. The junction had 9 bases not matched to a gene; V was cut back by 8 bases and J by 0 bases. The CDR3 bases are TGTGCCAGCCCCGACCCCGGGACAGCAACTAATGAAAAACTGTTTTTT. Amino acid sequence: CASPDPGTATNEKLFF.

This clonotype was observed many times. The V and J genes are TRBV27 and TRBJ2-3; 7 bases agree with TRBD1. The V gene's germline CDR1 is MNHEY and CDR2 SMNVEV (reference sequence). The CDR3 spans 17 residues. The J segment lost 4 bases and the V segment lost 5 bases, leaving 15 bases of the junction unmatched. In DNA, the CDR3 is TGTGCCAGCAGTATAGTGGGCTCCCTCCAGGGGGCAGATACGCAGTATTTT. Its protein product is CASSIVGSLQGADTQYF.

V is TRBV29-1 and J is TRBJ2-2; no clear D gene. The CDR3 spans 14 residues. In germline, CDR1 is SQVTM, CDR2 ANQGSEA. V shed 4 bases and J shed 0 bases, with 9 bases lying between them. DNA of the CDR3: TGCAGCGTTGGTTACAGACCGAACACCGGGGAGCTGTTTTTT. This encodes CSVGYRPNTGELFF.

There are many counts of this clonotype. The rearrangement joins TRBV7-2 to TRBJ2-7; TRBD2 agrees at 7 bases. This CDR3 region has 15 residues. Germline CDR1 is SGHTA and CDR2 is FQGNSA. The trim removed 5 bases at V and 6 bases at J, leaving 13 bases unmatched. The CDR3: CASSLWGAGALEQYF. The CDR3 region has the DNA TGTGCCAGCAGCCTGTGGGGCGCGGGAGCACTCGAGCAGTACTTC.

This clonotype was recorded at least ten times. The V call is TRBV28, the J call TRBJ2-1, with 9 nucleotides matching TRBD2. Germline V lookup: CDR1 MDHEN, CDR2 SYDVKM. J was trimmed by 2 bases and V by 2 bases; bases with no gene match: 1. The CDR3 has 15 residues. Here the CDR3 reads CASSLVAGAYNEQFF. The CDR3 DNA reads as TGTGCCAGCAGTTTAGTAGCGGGAGCCTACAATGAGCAGTTCTTC.

The V gene is TRBV4-2, the J gene TRBJ1-5; 8 nucleotides align to TRBD1. The germline gives CDR1 LGHNA, CDR2 YNFKEQ. The length of the CDR3 is 14 residues. The ends lost 0 bases at V and 7 bases at J; junction bases unmatched: 2. This CDR3 is CASSQETGDQPQHF. In DNA form, the CDR3 reads TGTGCCAGCAGCCAAGAGACAGGGGACCAGCCCCAGCATTTT.

This clonotype was counted ten times or more. V and J are TRBV6-2 or TRBV6-3 and TRBJ2-2; D gene uncertain. CDR3 size: 14 residues. Trimming left V 5 bases short and J 6 bases short, with 13 bases between. CDR1 MNHEY and CDR2 SVGEGT come from the germline V gene. In nucleotides, the CDR3 is TGTGCCAGCAGTACTACGACTCGGTCCGGGGAGCTGTTTTTT. This encodes CASSTTTRSGELFF.

This clonotype has only a few counts. This chain uses TRBV7-2 with TRBJ2-7; D is perhaps TRBD1 (5 bases). The ends were cut back, 2 bases at V and 1 base at J, with 27 bases in the middle. Germline CDR1 is SGHTA and CDR2 is FQGNSA. The CDR3 consists of 20 residues. The CDR3 sequence is CASSLNRVGASSRSSYEQYF. Written as DNA, the CDR3 is TGTGCCAGCAGCTTAAATCGGGTAGGGGCCTCATCGCGGTCGTCCTACGAGCAGTACTTC. The complete variable domain, with remaining parts taken from reference TRBV7-2 and TRBJ2-7, reads GAGVSQSPSNKVTEKGKDVELRCDPISGHTALYWYRQSLGQGLEFLIYFQGNSAPDKSGLPSDRFSAERTGGSVSTLTIQRTQQEDSAVYLCASSLNRVGASSRSSYEQYFGPGTRLTVT.

This clonotype was found a few times. This sequence joins TRBV18 and TRBJ2-7, with D possibly matching TRBD1 (6 bases). The germline V gene has CDR1 KGHSH and CDR2 LQKENI. The CDR3 runs to 14 residues. V lost 5 bases and J 3 bases, leaving 14 bases between the germline ends. The CDR3 region has the DNA TGTGCCAGCTCATCCCAAGACAGGAGCTACGAGCAGTACTTC. Residues: CASSSQDRSYEQYF.

This clonotype was counted between two and nine times. J is TRBJ1-1 and V is TRBV5-6; no clear D. The CDR3 covers 13 residues. Germline CDR1 SGHDT, CDR2 YYEEEE. V gave up 4 bases and J gave up 4 bases, with 11 bases separating them. The CDR3 DNA reads TGTGCCAGCAGCCCGACATGGGGCACTGAAGCTTTCTTT. Amino acid sequence: CASSPTWGTEAFF.

This clonotype was recorded many times. The chain carries TRBV10-3 and TRBJ1-5; D is undetermined. CDR1 and CDR2 (germline): ENHRY, SYGVKD. This CDR3 has 14 amino acids. V lost 6 bases and J lost 5, with 14 bases in between. The CDR3 sequence is CAISRQGWDQPQHF. DNA for the CDR3: TGTGCCATCAGCCGACAAGGTTGGGATCAGCCCCAGCATTTT.

At least ten counts were recorded for this clonotype. The chain combines TRBV19 with TRBJ2-7, with TRBD2 identical over 9 bases. Germline V gives CDR1 LNHDA, CDR2 SQIVND (reference sequence). This CDR3 is 19 amino acids long. Trimming took 5 bases from V and 2 from J; bases not matched to a gene: 19. The CDR3 DNA reads TGTGCCAGTAGTCGTAATAGACTTAGCGGGAGAATTTCCCCCTACGAGCAGTACTTC. Translated: CASSRNRLSGRISPYEQYF.

This clonotype has more than one count but fewer than ten. The chain is built from TRBV28 and TRBJ1-6; 9 bases agree with TRBD1. The CDR3 loop spans 17 amino acids. CDR1 is MDHEN, CDR2 SYDVKM, per germline. Trimming took 5 bases from V and 3 from J; bases not matched to a gene: 8. CDR3 coding DNA: TGTGCCAGCAGTACCGAAAAGACAGGGGGCTATAATTCACCCCTCCACTTT. It codes for CASSTEKTGGYNSPLHF.

This clonotype was recorded many times. This chain connects TRBV6-5 to TRBJ2-1; D call uncertain. Between the trimmed V and J ends, which lost 2 bases and 7 bases, there was a span of 15 bases. CDR1 MNHEY and CDR2 SVGAGI come from the germline V gene. The length of the CDR3 is 15 residues. CDR3 coding DNA: TGTGCCAGCAGTTACCGCCGGGTTTCGCCGAATGAGCAGTTCTTC. Translation: CASSYRRVSPNEQFF.

This clonotype was counted many times. The chain recombines TRBV6-2 or TRBV6-3 with TRBJ2-3; D is unresolved. V lost 6 bases and J lost 6, with 10 bases in between. The CDR3 spans 12 residues. Germline CDR1 MNHEY, CDR2 SVGEGT. The CDR3 nucleotides are TGTGCCAGCAGGAGAGGATCTGATACGCAGTATTTT. As protein: CASRRGSDTQYF.

This clonotype was seen a few times. The chain carries TRBV20-1 and TRBJ2-7; 11 bases are a match to TRBD2. In germline, CDR1 is DFQATT, CDR2 SNEGSKA (reference sequence). This CDR3 has 14 amino acids. J gave up 1 base and V 5 bases, and 4 bases lay outside the gene matches. The CDR3 bases are TGCAGTGCTGTCGGGACTAGCGGATCCTACGAGCAGTACTTC. Its translation is CSAVGTSGSYEQYF.

The V and J genes are TRBV25-1 and TRBJ2-7, with D perhaps matching TRBD1 (6 bases). V was clipped by 6 bases and J by 5 bases, with 11 bases between them. Germline CDR1 reads MGHDK; CDR2 reads SYGVNS. The CDR3 runs to 12 residues. As DNA, the CDR3 is TGTGCCAGCAGCTACAGGGTCCACGAGCAGTACTTC. It yields the protein CASSYRVHEQYF.

The rearrangement joins TRBV4-1 to TRBJ2-1; 10 nucleotides line up with TRBD2. Germline CDR1 MGHRA, CDR2 YSYEKL. J lost 0 bases, V lost 0 bases, and 8 bases had no gene match. The length of the CDR3 is 19 residues. The DNA for the CDR3 is TGCGCCAGCAGCCAAGAAAGCGGGGGGGCAGTCAGCTCCTACAATGAGCAGTTCTTC. It is translated as CASSQESGGAVSSYNEQFF.

There are many counts of this clonotype. The chain links TRBV14 to TRBJ1-5; D uncertain. The germline V and J ends were trimmed by 3 bases and 0 bases, with 3 bases remaining between them. Germline V CDR1 and CDR2: SGHDN, FVKESK. This CDR3 spans 13 amino acids. CDR3 sequence: CASSHNSNQPQHF. The CDR3 DNA reads as TGTGCCAGCAGCCACAATAGCAATCAGCCCCAGCATTTT.

This clonotype has just a few counts. A much larger clone differs by one base, so this may be a read error. CDR3 sequence (DNA): TGTGCCAGCAGCTTGATTAGCACAGATACGCAGTATTTT. This encodes CASSLISTDTQYF. The chain carries TRBV5-6 and TRBJ2-3, with no clear D. CDR1 is SGHDT and CDR2 is YYEEEE in the germline V gene. The CDR3 loop spans 13 amino acids. V lost 1 base, J lost 0 bases, and 3 bases lay in between.